The T cell receptor beta chain under discussion was sequenced for a study of T cell repertoires in cytomegalovirus infection. Study in general: Recently identified HLA-C-restricted CMV epitopes and well-studied HLA-B-restricted CMV epitopes were used by the study. In public TCR beta signatures, there were indications of both CMV infection and matching HLA type.

V lost 4 bases to trimming and J lost 1 base, with 11 bases between them. This CDR3 comprises 14 residues. CDR1 and CDR2 from the germline V gene are LGHNA and YNFKEQ. A note on this clonotype: The antigen is unknown.

Each CDR3 protein is one row after TCRdb ran MiXCR on the reads. The sample lists 160,000 or so distinct CDR3 sequences; about 20% were seen once. Study results and limitations: In two of eight donors, the top clonotype was HLA-C-restricted CMV-specific. Summed frequency of shared TCR beta families picked out CMV carriers who also had the relevant HLA.

The starting material was CD8+ T cells from cultured PBMCs, obtained from culture after CMV antigen stimulation. The chain combines TRBV4-2 with TRBJ2-7, with D perhaps being TRBD1 or TRBD2 (5 bases each). The receptor's source is a human donor in good health (CMV status not recorded). Some clones in this sample may be carry-over from other donors' samples. CDR3 in amino acids: CASSPGPLSYEQYF. CDR3 DNA sequence: TGTGCCAGCAGCCCGGGACCTCTTTCCTACGAGCAGTACTTC.